What follows are 18 T cell receptor beta chains derived from one specimen sequenced in a study of blood T cell repertoires in COVID-19. Sequencing was performed with immunoSEQ multiplex PCR; in TCRdb, only in-frame clones are kept and a portion is missing. The repertoire holds tens of thousands of clones, with more than 75% as singletons. Sample: peripheral blood. The source is a woman at least 80 years old with acute or convalescent COVID-19.

V usage is TRBV4-3 and J usage is TRBJ2-1; 11 bases match TRBD2. This CDR3 comprises 18 residues. Trimming at V came to 0 bases and at J to 5 bases, leaving 9 bases not matched to a gene. Per germline, CDR1 LGHNA and CDR2 YSLEER. The CDR3 loop reads CASSQDSLAGGRHNEQFF. Written as DNA, the CDR3 is TGCGCCAGCAGCCAAGATAGCCTAGCGGGAGGCCGCCACAATGAGCAGTTCTTC.

CDR3 protein: CASSPLGAQDTQYF. In DNA form, the CDR3 reads TGTGCCAGCAGCCCCCTTGGGGCGCAGGATACGCAGTATTTT. The chain couples TRBV5-4 to TRBJ2-3, with D tentatively TRBD1 (5 bases). Germline lookup yields CDR1 SGHNT and CDR2 YYREEE (reference sequence). Trimming left V 4 bases short and J 6 bases short, with 15 bases between. This CDR3 region has 14 residues.

V and J are TRBV5-1 and TRBJ2-3, with a weak D call TRBD1 (6 bases). The CDR3 runs to 14 residues. The ends were cut back, 4 bases at V and 4 bases at J, with 13 bases in the middle. CDR1 is SGHRS, CDR2 YFSETQ, per germline. CDR3 sequence: CASSLQGRADTQYF. CDR3 nucleotide sequence: TGCGCCAGCAGCCTACAGGGACGGGCAGATACGCAGTATTTT.

This chain connects TRBV30 to TRBJ2-7; possible D gene TRBD2, 5 bases. This CDR3 has 14 residues. Germline lookup yields CDR1 GTSNPN and CDR2 SVGIG (reference sequence). Trimming took 4 bases from V and 6 from J, leaving 19 bases between them. CDR3 in amino acids: CAWTFLGRSGEQYF. Written as DNA, the CDR3 is TGTGCCTGGACCTTCCTTGGGAGATCTGGCGAGCAGTACTTC.

This chain joins TRBV15 and TRBJ2-7; a possible D gene is TRBD1 (6 bases). The CDR3 covers 15 residues. V gave up 3 bases and J gave up 2 bases, with 14 bases separating them. Germline V gene sequence: CDR1 LNHNV, CDR2 YYDKDF (reference sequence). CDR3 loop: CATSSIYGTTYEQYF. CDR3 sequence (DNA): TGTGCCACCAGCAGTATATACGGGACAACCTACGAGCAGTACTTC. The whole variable domain, remainder taken from reference TRBV15 and TRBJ2-7, is DAMVIQNPRYQVTQFGKPVTLSCSQTLNHNVMYWYQQKSSQAPKLLFHYYDKDFNNEADTPDNFQSRRPNTSFCFLDIRSPGLGDTAMYLCATSSIYGTTYEQYFGPGTRLTVT.

The V and J genes are TRBV7-6 and TRBJ2-1; no clear D gene. The CDR3 totals 11 residues. With 1 base removed from V and 11 bases from J, the gap between germline ends came to 6 bases. Per the germline V gene, CDR1 is SGHVS and CDR2 is FNYEAQ. CDR3 in amino acids: CASSLGVKQFF. CDR3 in DNA: TGTGCCAGCAGCTTAGGTGTTAAGCAGTTCTTC.

In this sample, this clone turned up many times. The V call is TRBV5-4, the J call TRBJ2-7; 11 nucleotides match TRBD1. Germline loops: CDR1 SGHNT, CDR2 YYREEE (reference sequence). The length of the CDR3 is 14 residues. V shed 3 bases and J 3 bases; nucleotides not matched to a gene: 2. CDR3 region: CASSYGTGGYEQYF. DNA for the CDR3: TGTGCCAGCAGCTATGGGACAGGGGGCTACGAGCAGTACTTC.

This chain connects TRBV6-4 to TRBJ2-1, with D perhaps matching TRBD2 (5 bases). This CDR3 comprises 13 residues. Trimming left V 6 bases short and J 3 bases short, with 9 bases between. The V gene's germline CDR1 is MRHNA and CDR2 SNTAGT. This CDR3 is CASSGNGYNEQFF. CDR3 bases: TGTGCCAGCAGCGGGAACGGCTACAATGAGCAGTTCTTC.

This chain joins TRBV27 and TRBJ2-5, with D perhaps matching TRBD2 (7 bases). With 9 bases removed from V and 5 bases from J, the gap between germline ends came to 22 bases. CDR3 length: 15 residues. Looked up from germline, CDR1 is MNHEY and CDR2 is SMNVEV (reference sequence). The CDR3 reads CARPSRGLMGETQYF. In DNA, the CDR3 is TGTGCCAGACCTTCGCGGGGGCTCATGGGGGAGACCCAGTACTTC.

This clone occurred a few times. The CDR3, as DNA: TGTGCCAGCAGCCGACGACTAGCGGGAGCCGCAGATACGCAGTATTTT. This gives the protein CASSRRLAGAADTQYF. The V call is TRBV14, the J call TRBJ2-3; 12 positions match TRBD2. Trimming at V came to 4 bases and at J to 4 bases, leaving 6 bases not matched to a gene. The CDR3 is 16 amino acids. Per the germline V gene, CDR1 is SGHDN and CDR2 is FVKESK.

This chain joins TRBV5-1 and TRBJ1-4, with no clear D. This CDR3 has 14 amino acids. CDR1 SGHRS and CDR2 YFSETQ come from the germline V gene. Trimming took 5 bases from V and 6 from J, leaving 14 bases between them. CDR3 loop: CASSPGLGHEKLFF. Written as DNA, the CDR3 is TGCGCCAGCAGTCCGGGTCTCGGCCATGAAAAACTGTTTTTT.

The V call is TRBV6-2 or TRBV6-3, the J call TRBJ2-3; TRBD2 matches 10 bases. Germline assignment: CDR1 MNHEY and CDR2 SVGEGT. The CDR3 is 15 residues long. V dropped 5 bases and J dropped 4; count of bases not matched to a gene: 6. The CDR3 coding sequence is TGTGCCAGCAGTCAGACTAGCGGGTATGCAGATACGCAGTATTTT. This translates into CASSQTSGYADTQYF.

This chain uses TRBV3-1 (or the pseudogene TRBV3-2) with TRBJ2-7; a weak D match, TRBD2 (6 bases). Trimming took 4 bases from V and 6 from J, leaving 19 bases between them. The CDR3 has 15 residues. The V gene's germline CDR1 is LGHDT and CDR2 YNNKEL (reference sequence). CDR3 coding DNA: TGTGCCAGCAGCCGAGAAAGGGGAGGACTCCTCGAGCAGTACTTC. This translates into CASSRERGGLLEQYF.

This chain uses TRBV9 with TRBJ2-3; a weak D match, TRBD2 (5 bases). CDR1 is SGDLS and CDR2 is YYNGEE in the germline V gene. The CDR3 sequence is 14 residues long. The germline V and J ends were trimmed by 2 bases and 2 bases, with 9 bases remaining between them. CDR3 sequence reads: CASSVGVFTDTQYF. The DNA of the CDR3 is TGTGCCAGCAGCGTGGGAGTTTTCACAGATACGCAGTATTTT.

The gene calls are TRBV6-5 and TRBJ2-7; 8 nucleotides line up with TRBD1. The CDR3 length is 14 residues. The J segment lost 3 bases and the V segment lost 7 bases, leaving 8 bases of the junction unmatched. Germline V gene data show CDR1 as MNHEY and CDR2 as SVGAGI. This CDR3 is CASTATGVSYEQYF. Written as DNA, the CDR3 is TGTGCCAGCACCGCGACAGGGGTAAGCTACGAGCAGTACTTC.

V gene TRBV7-2 combines with J gene TRBJ2-1; D is uncertain. The CDR3 loop spans 13 amino acids. V was shortened by 4 bases and J by 4 bases, with 8 bases between the two germline ends. Per the germline V gene, CDR1 is SGHTA and CDR2 is FQGNSA. The CDR3 reads CASSYSRYNEQFF. CDR3 nucleotide sequence: TGTGCCAGCAGCTACAGCCGTTACAATGAGCAGTTCTTC.

The chain carries TRBV14 and TRBJ1-2; the match to TRBD1 covers 10 bases. V lost 2 bases, J lost 0 bases, and 6 bases stayed unmatched. The CDR3 is 17 amino acids. Germline values: CDR1 SGHDN, CDR2 FVKESK. In DNA form, the CDR3 reads TGTGCCAGCAGCCAACGGGACAGGGGAGGTCCTAACTATGGCTACACCTTC. This encodes CASSQRDRGGPNYGYTF.

The table lists this clone with a count of one. The gene calls are TRBV4-3 and TRBJ2-7; D is possibly TRBD1 (5 bases). Per the germline V gene, CDR1 is LGHNA and CDR2 is YSLEER. The V end was cut by 0 bases, the J end by 3 bases, with 15 bases between. This CDR3 spans 16 amino acids. The CDR3 bases are TGCGCCAGCAGCCAAGATATGTGGCAGGGTAACTACGAGCAGTACTTC. Its protein product is CASSQDMWQGNYEQYF.